The 27 T cell receptor beta chains below come from one sample, sequenced in a study of OX40 agonist ivuxolimab in advanced cancers. Generated by immunoSEQ multiplex PCR, the TCRdb table keeps only in-frame clones and is missing some. The table includes around 53,000 clones, about four fifths detected once. This specimen consisted of CD4+ or CD8+ T cells sorted from blood, obtained in a trial of the OX40 agonist ivuxolimab. Receptors were obtained from an adult with an advanced solid tumor such as melanoma, head and neck, liver or kidney cancer.

This clone turned up a few times. The chain joins TRBV11-2 to TRBJ1-2; D is undetermined. The CDR3 covers 12 residues. V lost 5 bases and J lost 4, with 8 bases in between. The germline V gene has CDR1 SGHAT and CDR2 FQNNGV. The CDR3 coding sequence is TGTGCCAGCAGCCGGCCTTTCTATGGCTACACCTTC. As protein: CASSRPFYGYTF.

The chain is built from TRBV7-9 and TRBJ1-5, with TRBD1 identical over 7 bases. CDR3 length equals 14 residues. Trimming removed 5 bases from V and 7 bases from J; junction bases left unmatched: 8. Germline V gene data show CDR1 as SEHNR and CDR2 as FQNEAQ (reference sequence). This CDR3 is CASSPGGGRQPQHF. CDR3 DNA: TGTGCCAGCAGCCCAGGGGGGGGCCGGCAGCCCCAGCATTTT.

In this sample, this clone turned up once. The genes are TRBV25-1 and TRBJ1-1; 7 nucleotides agree with TRBD1. This CDR3 has 14 amino acids. The ends lost 8 bases at V and 4 bases at J; junction bases unmatched: 10. Germline V lookup: CDR1 MGHDK, CDR2 SYGVNS. CDR3: CASRKQGRSTEAFF. The CDR3 DNA is TGTGCCAGCCGAAAACAGGGGAGGAGCACTGAAGCTTTCTTT.

The rearrangement uses TRBV5-1 and TRBJ2-3; 8 nucleotides agree with TRBD1. The germline V gene has CDR1 SGHRS and CDR2 YFSETQ. The CDR3 contains 15 residues. V lost 3 bases, J lost 0 bases, and 3 bases stayed unmatched. CDR3 in amino acids: CASSYYRGSTDTQYF. The CDR3 region has the DNA TGCGCCAGCAGCTACTACAGGGGGAGCACAGATACGCAGTATTTT. Using reference TRBV5-1 and TRBJ2-3 for the parts outside the CDR3, the full variable domain is KAGVTQTPRYLIKTRGQQVTLSCSPISGHRSVSWYQQTPGQGLQFLFEYFSETQRNKGNFPGRFSGRQFSNSRSEMNVSTLELGDSALYLCASSYYRGSTDTQYFGPGTRLTVL.

This clone was counted between two and nine times. The chain is built from TRBV11-2 and TRBJ2-7, with 9 bases matching TRBD1. Losses at the gene ends were 7 bases for V and 4 bases for J; bases not matched to a gene: 5. The CDR3 contains 13 residues. The germline CDR1 and CDR2 sequences are SGHAT and FQNNGV. The CDR3 DNA reads TGTGCCAGCACTCGGGACAGGGAATACGAGCAGTACTTC. As protein: CASTRDREYEQYF.

The chain has TRBV6-5 and TRBJ2-7, with 13 positions matching TRBD2. With V trimmed by 6 bases and J by 9 bases, 8 bases remained unmatched. This CDR3 is built from 14 residues. Germline assignment: CDR1 MNHEY and CDR2 SVGAGI. As DNA, the CDR3 is TGTGCCAGCAGAACCGGGACTAGCGGGGAGGGGCAGTACTTC. This sequence encodes CASRTGTSGEGQYF.

This chain connects TRBV28 to TRBJ2-7; D call uncertain. V lost 3 bases and J 5 bases, leaving 11 bases between the germline ends. Per the germline V gene, CDR1 is MDHEN and CDR2 is SYDVKM. This CDR3 region has 13 residues. CDR3 residues: CASSFSGLNEQYF. As DNA, the CDR3 is TGTGCCAGCAGTTTTTCGGGTCTGAACGAGCAGTACTTC.

This sequence joins TRBV5-1 and TRBJ1-1; 8 positions agree with TRBD1. Looked up from germline, CDR1 is SGHRS and CDR2 is YFSETQ. The CDR3 covers 15 residues. Germline trimming cut 5 bases from V and 1 base from J; bases unmatched to any gene: 7. The CDR3 here is CASRAPGQANTEAFF. The DNA of the CDR3 is TGCGCCAGCAGGGCCCCGGGACAGGCGAACACTGAAGCTTTCTTT.

This clone was detected once. J is TRBJ2-1 and V is TRBV7-6; 9 bases agree with TRBD1. V trimming: 5 bases; J trimming: 8 bases; junction bases outside the gene matches: 10. CDR1 and CDR2 (germline): SGHVS, FNYEAQ. This CDR3 comprises 15 residues. Here the CDR3 reads CASSDRDRAYYEQFF. Written as DNA, the CDR3 is TGTGCCAGCAGCGACCGGGACAGGGCCTATTATGAGCAGTTCTTC.

This clone was counted only a few times. At one end the junction does not follow the germline gene, possibly because of a read error. V gene TRBV6-1 combines with J gene TRBJ2-7; 8 bases line up with TRBD1. Germline V gene data show CDR1 as MNHNS and CDR2 as SASEGT. The CDR3 extends over 13 amino acids. The CDR3 loop is CASSAGTGIRLDF. The CDR3 DNA sequence: TGTGCCAGCAGTGCCGGGACAGGCATCCGTTTAGACTTC.

This chain connects TRBV5-1 to TRBJ1-6; D gene uncertain. The germline V gene encodes CDR1 SGHRS and CDR2 YFSETQ. Trimming removed 8 bases from V and 11 bases from J, with 20 bases in between. The CDR3 loop spans 14 amino acids. In DNA, the CDR3 is TGCGCCAGTTTACCCACCGGGAGCGAGGCACCCCTCCACTTT. Translation gives CASLPTGSEAPLHF.

The chain couples TRBV19 to TRBJ2-5; either TRBD1 or TRBD2 may supply D (6 bases each). This CDR3 is built from 15 residues. V lost 3 bases and J lost 7, with 18 bases in between. Germline CDR1 and CDR2: LNHDA and SQIVND (reference sequence). CDR3 DNA: TGTGCCAGTAGTATGGGGGCCCGGAAGGAGGGGACCCAGTACTTC. This gives the protein CASSMGARKEGTQYF.

This clone was recorded once. The chain joins TRBV18 to TRBJ1-1, with a weak D call TRBD1 (6 bases). The V gene lost 1 base and the J gene lost 0 bases, with 12 bases spanning the gap. The CDR3 runs to 16 residues. CDR1 is KGHSH and CDR2 is LQKENI in the germline V gene. In DNA form, the CDR3 reads TGTGCCAGCTCACCACAGCGGGGACAATTGAACACTGAAGCTTTCTTT. Its protein is CASSPQRGQLNTEAFF.

This clone was recorded a few times. The V and J genes are TRBV4-3 and TRBJ1-1; D may be TRBD1 (6 bases). Germline V gene sequence: CDR1 LGHNA, CDR2 YSLEER. The ends were cut back, 1 base at V and 1 base at J, with 16 bases in the middle. CDR3 length: 17 amino acids. The CDR3 DNA is TGCGCCAGCAGCCAAGTGCCCCCACAGGGAAGGAACACTGAAGCTTTCTTT. Protein sequence: CASSQVPPQGRNTEAFF.

The V call is TRBV7-8, the J call TRBJ1-1, with TRBD1 matching over 7 bases. The CDR3 is 15 residues long. V was clipped by 2 bases and J by 2 bases; unmatched bases: 5. Per germline, CDR1 SGHVS and CDR2 FQNEAQ. In nucleotides, the CDR3 is TGTGCCAGCAGCTTAATGGGACAGACAAACACTGAAGCTTTCTTT. It codes for CASSLMGQTNTEAFF.

The genes are TRBV28 and TRBJ2-3; the D gene is possibly TRBD2 (6 bases). The germline V gene has CDR1 MDHEN and CDR2 SYDVKM. The CDR3 is made up of 13 amino acids. The V gene lost 7 bases and the J gene lost 1 base, with 9 bases spanning the gap. This CDR3 reads CASMRDRTDTQYF. CDR3 nucleotide sequence: TGTGCCAGCATGCGGGACCGCACAGATACGCAGTATTTT.

The chain links TRBV29-1 to TRBJ2-7, with 11 bases identical to TRBD1. This CDR3 has 14 amino acids. Germline V CDR1 and CDR2: SQVTM, ANQGSEA. After removal of 0 bases from V and 5 bases from J, the junction contained 3 bases not matched to a gene. CDR3 in amino acids: CSVEDWTGGHEQYF. In nucleotides, the CDR3 is TGCAGCGTTGAAGATTGGACAGGGGGCCACGAGCAGTACTTC.

This chain connects TRBV27 to TRBJ1-2; D is undetermined. Germline CDR1 and CDR2: MNHEY and SMNVEV (reference sequence). V was cut by 2 bases and J by 1 base, with 5 bases left in between. This CDR3 is 13 amino acids long. The CDR3 DNA reads TGTGCCAGCAGTTTAACGTATAACTATGGCTACACCTTC. This codes for CASSLTYNYGYTF.

The chain recombines TRBV28 with TRBJ2-1; 10 bases agree with TRBD2. Looked up from germline, CDR1 is MDHEN and CDR2 is SYDVKM. Germline trimming cut 8 bases from V and 7 bases from J; bases unmatched to any gene: 11. CDR3 size: 15 residues. CDR3 nucleotide sequence: TGTGCCAGCCGTCCCAGCGGGAGGGCCGGGAATGAGCAGTTCTTC. It encodes CASRPSGRAGNEQFF.

This clone was recorded once. The J gene is TRBJ2-7, the V gene TRBV27; no reliable D call. CDR1 and CDR2 from the germline V gene are MNHEY and SMNVEV (reference sequence). CDR3 length: 12 amino acids. Trimming took 6 bases from V and 6 from J, leaving 12 bases between them. The CDR3, as DNA: TGTGCCAGCAGCCAGAGAATTGGCGAGCAGTACTTC. It specifies CASSQRIGEQYF.

The chain uses TRBV2 and TRBJ2-3, with D possibly being TRBD1 (5 bases). This CDR3 is 15 amino acids long. V was pared by 1 base and J by 5 bases, with 13 bases between. The germline V gene encodes CDR1 SNHLY and CDR2 FYNNEI. The CDR3 DNA reads as TGTGCCAGCAGTGAAGGCAGGGTTGGTATAGATACGCAGTATTTT. Translated, it gives CASSEGRVGIDTQYF.

The rearrangement uses TRBV5-4 and TRBJ2-7; the match to TRBD1 covers 9 bases. CDR1 and CDR2 (germline): SGHNT, YYREEE (reference sequence). This CDR3 is built from 15 residues. The J segment lost 4 bases and the V segment lost 2 bases, leaving 7 bases of the junction unmatched. CDR3 protein: CASSFAGQGKYEQYF. Here the CDR3 DNA reads TGTGCCAGCAGCTTCGCGGGACAGGGTAAATACGAGCAGTACTTC.

This clone was recorded a few times. The gene calls are TRBV5-1 and TRBJ1-2; 8 nucleotides match TRBD1. This CDR3 contains 16 residues. The V gene end was trimmed by 3 bases and the J gene end by 5 bases; junction bases not matched to a gene: 12. The V gene's germline CDR1 is SGHRS and CDR2 YFSETQ. The CDR3 protein is CASSSLGQGGEYGYTF. The CDR3 nucleotides read TGCGCCAGCAGCTCGCTCGGACAGGGTGGCGAATATGGCTACACCTTC. Using reference TRBV5-1 and TRBJ1-2 for the parts outside the CDR3, the full variable domain is KAGVTQTPRYLIKTRGQQVTLSCSPISGHRSVSWYQQTPGQGLQFLFEYFSETQRNKGNFPGRFSGRQFSNSRSEMNVSTLELGDSALYLCASSSLGQGGEYGYTFGSGTRLTVV.

The chain uses TRBV5-6 and TRBJ1-1; 7 bases map to TRBD1. Germline CDR1 is SGHDT and CDR2 is YYEEEE. The CDR3 contains 15 residues. J lost 6 bases, V lost 0 bases, and 8 bases had no gene match. The CDR3 DNA reads TGTGCCAGCAGCTTGGCGGGGGCAGGGGGGTCTGAAGCTTTCTTT. It yields the protein CASSLAGAGGSEAFF.

The chain employs TRBV5-1 and TRBJ2-5; 10 nucleotides align to TRBD2. Germline V gene sequence: CDR1 SGHRS, CDR2 YFSETQ. V lost 2 bases and J lost 5; bases outside the gene matches: 3. The CDR3 has 14 residues. The CDR3 loop reads CASSFLAGVETQYF. The DNA for the CDR3 is TGCGCCAGCAGCTTCCTAGCGGGAGTCGAGACCCAGTACTTC.

The J gene is TRBJ2-1, the V gene TRBV18; D is perhaps TRBD1 or TRBD2 (5 bases each). Germline V gene sequence: CDR1 KGHSH, CDR2 LQKENI. V was clipped by 8 bases and J by 9 bases, with 14 bases between them. CDR3 length: 12 amino acids. In nucleotides, the CDR3 is TGTGCCAGCGCCAACCGGGACGGTGAGCAGTTCTTC. Residues: CASANRDGEQFF.

This chain joins TRBV27 and TRBJ1-2; weak D call: TRBD1 (5 bases). Between the trimmed V and J ends, which lost 2 bases and 6 bases, there was a span of 19 bases. The CDR3 totals 16 residues. CDR1 is MNHEY, CDR2 SMNVEV, per germline (reference sequence). DNA for the CDR3: TGTGCCAGCAGTTTAAGGGGTCCAGGGAGGAGAGATGGCTACACCTTC. Residues: CASSLRGPGRRDGYTF.